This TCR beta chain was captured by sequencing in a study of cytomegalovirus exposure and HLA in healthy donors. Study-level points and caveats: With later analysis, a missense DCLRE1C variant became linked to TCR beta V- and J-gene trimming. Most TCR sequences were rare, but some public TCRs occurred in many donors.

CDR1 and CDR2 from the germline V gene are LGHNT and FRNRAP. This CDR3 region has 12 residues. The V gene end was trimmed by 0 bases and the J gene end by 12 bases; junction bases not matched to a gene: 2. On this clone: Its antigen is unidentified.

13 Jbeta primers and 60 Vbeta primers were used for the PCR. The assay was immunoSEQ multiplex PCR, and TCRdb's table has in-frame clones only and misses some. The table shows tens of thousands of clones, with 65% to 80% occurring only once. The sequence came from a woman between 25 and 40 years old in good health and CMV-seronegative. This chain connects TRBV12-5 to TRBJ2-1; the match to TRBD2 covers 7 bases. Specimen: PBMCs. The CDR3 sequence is CASGLVPGGQFF. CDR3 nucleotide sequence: TGTGCTAGTGGTTTGGTACCGGGAGGGCAGTTCTTC.